These 5 T cell receptor beta chains came from one sample sequenced in a study of blood T cell repertoires in COVID-19. TCRdb's copy holds only in-frame clones and misses some; the assay was immunoSEQ multiplex PCR. The sample has around 110,000 clones; roughly four fifths are singletons. The sample comprised peripheral blood. The receptor source for this set is a man in his sixties or seventies with active or convalescent COVID-19.

As concerns this clone: Other DNA sequences in this specimen translate into the identical CDR3. The chain couples TRBV5-1 to TRBJ2-2, with 7 bases matching TRBD2. The CDR3 is 13 amino acids. The V and J ends lost 4 bases and 5 bases, in that order; junction bases with no gene match: 2. Germline V gene lookup returns CDR1 SGHRS and CDR2 YFSETQ. The CDR3 DNA sequence: TGCGCCAGCAGCCCTAGCGGAACCGGGGAGCTGTTTTTT. Protein product: CASSPSGTGELFF.

This sequence joins TRBV28 and TRBJ1-2, with D possibly matching TRBD1 (6 bases). V lost 8 bases and J lost 4, with 8 bases in between. Looked up from germline, CDR1 is MDHEN and CDR2 is SYDVKM. The CDR3 extends over 11 amino acids. CDR3 region: CASGQSYGYTF. The CDR3 DNA reads as TGTGCCAGCGGACAGTCCTATGGCTACACCTTC.

V gene TRBV7-2 combines with J gene TRBJ2-7; D perhaps matches TRBD1 (7 bases). This CDR3 is 14 amino acids long. Germline V gene lookup returns CDR1 SGHTA and CDR2 FQGNSA. V lost 2 bases to trimming and J lost 4 bases, with 12 bases between them. The CDR3 sequence: CASSLTAGGYEQYF. CDR3 coding DNA: TGTGCCAGCAGCTTAACGGCAGGGGGGTACGAGCAGTACTTC.

This chain links TRBV12-3 or TRBV12-4 with TRBJ2-1, with 8 bases that match TRBD1. Trimming at V came to 8 bases and at J to 1 base, leaving 1 base not matched to a gene. CDR3 length: 13 residues. The CDR3 DNA follows: TGTGCCAGCCACAGGGGGTCCTACAATGAGCAGTTCTTC. Protein sequence: CASHRGSYNEQFF.

The genes are TRBV2 and TRBJ1-1, with no clear D. CDR3 length: 16 residues. V lost 6 bases, J lost 3 bases, and 20 bases lay in between. CDR1 is SNHLY and CDR2 is FYNNEI in the germline V gene. As DNA, the CDR3 is TGTGCCAGCAGCCTCTTTAAGGGAGGGAGTGACACTGAAGCTTTCTTT. Translated, it gives CASSLFKGGSDTEAFF.